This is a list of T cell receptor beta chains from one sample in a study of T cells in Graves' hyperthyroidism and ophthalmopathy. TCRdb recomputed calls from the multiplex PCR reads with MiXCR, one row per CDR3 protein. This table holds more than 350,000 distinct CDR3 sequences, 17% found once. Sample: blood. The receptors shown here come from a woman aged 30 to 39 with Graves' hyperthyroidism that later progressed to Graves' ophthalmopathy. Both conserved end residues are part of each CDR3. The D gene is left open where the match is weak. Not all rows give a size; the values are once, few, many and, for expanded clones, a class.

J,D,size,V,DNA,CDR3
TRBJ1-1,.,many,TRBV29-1,TGCAGCGTTTACGAGACAGAAGCTTTCTTT,CSVYETEAFF
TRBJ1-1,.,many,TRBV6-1,TGTGCCAGCAGACAGAAAGGAGGGATGAACACTGAAGCTTTCTTT,CASRQKGGMNTEAFF
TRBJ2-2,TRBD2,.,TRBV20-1,TGCAGTGCTACGGGACTAGCGGATGAGAACACCGGGGAGCTGTTTTTT,CSATGLADENTGELFF
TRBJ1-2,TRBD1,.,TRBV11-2,TGTGCCAGCAGCCCCCCCGGGACAGCGTATGGCTACACCTTC,CASSPPGTAYGYTF
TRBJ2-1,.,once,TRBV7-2,TGTGCCAGCAGCTTAGCAGGGTTCGGGAACAATGAGCAGTTCTTC,CASSLAGFGNNEQFF
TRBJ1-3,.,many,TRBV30,TGTGCCTGGAGTATGGGGATAGGTGGAAACACCATATATTTT,CAWSMGIGGNTIYF
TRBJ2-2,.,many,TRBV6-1,TGTGCCAGCAGTTACTGGCACGCCCCTAACACCGGGGAGCTGTTTTTT,CASSYWHAPNTGELFF
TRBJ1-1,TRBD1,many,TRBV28,TGTGCCAGCAGTCCCGGAGGACAGGGGGACACTGAAGCTTTCTTT,CASSPGGQGDTEAFF
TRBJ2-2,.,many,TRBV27,TGTGCCAGCAGTTTCAACCGGGGGACCGGGGAGCTGTTTTTT,CASSFNRGTGELFF
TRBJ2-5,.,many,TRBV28,TGTGCCAGCAGTCTATCAGGGGCAGATAGGTGGCAAGAGACCCAGTACTTC,CASSLSGADRWQETQYF
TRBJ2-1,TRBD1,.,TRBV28,TGTGCCAGCAGTGAACACCGGGACAGCAAGTTCTTC,CASSEHRDSKFF
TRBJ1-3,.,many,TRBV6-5,TGTGCCAGCAGTTACCGGTTGGCGACGGCATCTGGAAACACCATATATTTT,CASSYRLATASGNTIYF
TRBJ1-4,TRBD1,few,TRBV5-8,TGTGCCAGCAGCTTGAGGCAGGGGGGGTTGGGTGAAAAACTGTTTTTT,CASSLRQGGLGEKLFF
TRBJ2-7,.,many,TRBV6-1,TGTGCCAGCAGTGAAGCGGGAGTTACCTACGAGCAGTACTTC,CASSEAGVTYEQYF
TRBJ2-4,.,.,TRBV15,TGTGCCACCAGCAGAGTGTATGGGCAGGACGATCCCAAAAACATTCAGTACTTC,CATSRVYGQDDPKNIQYF
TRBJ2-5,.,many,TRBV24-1,TGTGCCACCAGTGATTCGGGGGTGGAGACCCAGTACTTC,CATSDSGVETQYF
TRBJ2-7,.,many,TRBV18,TGTGCCAGCTCCCAAACCCCAAGGGGACGGCGAACCTACGAGCAGTACTTC,CASSQTPRGRRTYEQYF
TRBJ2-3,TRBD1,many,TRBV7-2,TGTGCCAGCAGCCCGCCCCCCGGAAGGGGGCAAGATACGCAGTATTTT,CASSPPPGRGQDTQYF
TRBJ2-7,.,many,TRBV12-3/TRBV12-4,TGTGCCAGCAGTGACGTTACCCTTGATGAGGGCGAGCAGTACTTC,CASSDVTLDEGEQYF